What follows is one TCR beta chain and its context. The antigen is not known. The assay was immunoSEQ multiplex PCR, and TCRdb's table has in-frame clones only and misses some. The sample contains some 100,000 clones, over 65% of which appear only once. This entry comes from a study of radiation and T cells in renal cell carcinoma. The study's findings and limits: No pretreatment tumor biopsies were available for baseline clonotypes.

Time point specified: baseline pretreatment blood. Specified treatment: 15 Gy SBRT to primary tumor, nephrectomy 4 weeks later. This CDR3 region has 11 residues. Germline values: CDR1 LNHDA, CDR2 SQIVND (reference sequence). V was trimmed by 3 bases and J by 4 bases, leaving 3 bases between them. The receptor was derived from a man aged 55-75 years with renal cell carcinoma. The chain links TRBV19 to TRBJ1-2, with D uncertain. Sequenced here: blood, sampled from a patient whose treatment included radiotherapy and nephrectomy. The CDR3 reads CASSIAYGYTF. CDR3 nucleotides: TGTGCCAGTAGTATCGCCTATGGCTACACCTTC.